This T cell receptor (beta chain) is from a study of T cell responses to AZD1222 COVID-19 vaccine. Whole-study context: The analysis combined second doses at about 4 or about 12 weeks.

V lost 5 bases, J lost 4 bases, and 9 bases stayed unmatched. This CDR3 comprises 16 residues. Germline V gene data show CDR1 as PRHDT and CDR2 as FYEKMQ (reference sequence). Broader study findings: With dominance at 160-218 and 743-854, vaccine-associated CD4 TCRs spanned spike. A mostly white British donor set with more females was recruited, and clonal diversity was possibly underestimated. No repertoire was sampled before or during the peak T cell response, only after it.

Using immunoSEQ multiplex PCR, the repertoire was profiled, and TCRdb retains in-frame clones only, with some absent. This sample has about 97,000 clones, with roughly 90% found just once. Remarks on this clone: Its antigen is currently unknown.

This sequence originates from an adult in good health. Sequences were derived from peripheral blood, sampled on day 0 of AZD1222 vaccination. This sequence joins TRBV13 and TRBJ1-3; 9 positions agree with TRBD1. CDR3 region: CASSTYDRGGGNTIYF. DNA of the CDR3: TGTGCCAGCAGCACCTATGACAGGGGGGGAGGAAACACCATATATTTT.